A single sample gave rise to the 21 T cell receptor beta chains below, sequenced in a study of preoperative IRX-2 immunotherapy in early breast cancer. Treatment given: preoperative locoregional IRX-2 cytokine immunotherapy. Sequencing used immunoSEQ multiplex PCR; TCRdb keeps in-frame clones, though not all of them. The table includes around 38,000 clones, approximately 80% detected once. The specimen was tumor tissue, collected after IRX-2 immunotherapy. The receptor source for this set is a human donor with breast cancer.

Only one count was recorded for this clone. This rearrangement joins TRBV28 to TRBJ2-2; D call uncertain. Germline V CDR1 and CDR2: MDHEN, SYDVKM. The V gene lost 10 bases and the J gene lost 7 bases, with 19 bases spanning the gap. The CDR3 runs 14 residues. The CDR3 region is CATEGTTPYGELFF. The CDR3 bases are TGTGCCACCGAAGGTACCACACCTTACGGGGAGCTGTTTTTT. The full variable domain, completed using reference TRBV28 and TRBJ2-2, is DVKVTQSSRYLVKRTGEKVFLECVQDMDHENMFWYRQDPGLGLRLIYFSYDVKMKEKGDIPEGYSVSREKKERFSLILESASTNQTSMYLCATEGTTPYGELFFGEGSRLTVL.

This clone has only a few counts. This rearrangement joins TRBV6-8 to TRBJ2-3; D possibly corresponds to TRBD2 (5 bases). Germline V gene lookup returns CDR1 MNHGY and CDR2 SAAAGT. V was trimmed by 5 bases and J by 4 bases, leaving 13 bases between them. The CDR3 is 14 amino acids. The CDR3 here is CASSPRGSADTQYF. CDR3 DNA: TGTGCCAGCAGTCCCCGGGGATCGGCAGATACGCAGTATTTT.

The rearrangement joins TRBV5-1 to TRBJ2-1; a possible D gene is TRBD2 (5 bases). The V end was cut by 0 bases, the J end by 4 bases, with 11 bases between. Looked up from germline, CDR1 is SGHRS and CDR2 is YFSETQ. The CDR3 covers 15 residues. The CDR3 DNA reads TGCGCCAGCAGCTTGGGAGGACTCGAATACAATGAGCAGTTCTTC. Translation: CASSLGGLEYNEQFF. Looking up the rest from reference TRBV5-1 and TRBJ2-1 gives the full variable domain: KAGVTQTPRYLIKTRGQQVTLSCSPISGHRSVSWYQQTPGQGLQFLFEYFSETQRNKGNFPGRFSGRQFSNSRSEMNVSTLELGDSALYLCASSLGGLEYNEQFFGPGTRLTVL.

This chain links TRBV1 with TRBJ1-5; the table gives TRBD1 as D, unverified against the DNA. TRBV1 is shown as a pseudogene. The CDR3 length is 15 residues. The CDR3 protein is CASSSSLPGFQPQHF. As DNA, the CDR3 is TGCGCCAGCAGCTCGTCGCTCCCAGGGTTTCAGCCCCAGCATTTT.

The V gene is TRBV5-1, the J gene TRBJ2-2, with TRBD1 identical over 8 bases. The CDR3 is 16 residues long. Unmatched junction bases numbered 5, after V lost 0 bases and J lost 4 bases. The germline CDR1 and CDR2 sequences are SGHRS and YFSETQ. CDR3 residues: CASSLGQGAATGELFF. The CDR3 DNA reads TGCGCCAGCAGCTTGGGGCAGGGGGCGGCCACCGGGGAGCTGTTTTTT. Using reference TRBV5-1 and TRBJ2-2 for the parts outside the CDR3, the full variable domain is KAGVTQTPRYLIKTRGQQVTLSCSPISGHRSVSWYQQTPGQGLQFLFEYFSETQRNKGNFPGRFSGRQFSNSRSEMNVSTLELGDSALYLCASSLGQGAATGELFFGEGSRLTVL.

The genes are TRBV19 and TRBJ2-6; no clear D. From germline, CDR1 is LNHDA and CDR2 SQIVND (reference sequence). This CDR3 region has 17 residues. V dropped 2 bases and J dropped 0 bases, with 11 bases sitting between them. As DNA, the CDR3 is TGTGCCAGTAGTATACCTAGGGTATCCTCTGGGGCCAACGTCCTGACTTTC. Its translation: CASSIPRVSSGANVLTF.

Turning to this clone: The DNA has a base that is unclear or was not read; X is used for its residue. V usage is TRBV6-7 and J usage is TRBJ1-5, with D uncertain. TRBV6-7 is an open reading frame whose function is uncertain. The length of the CDR3 is 11 residues. V lost 7 bases to trimming and J lost 9 bases, with 10 bases between them. The CDR3 loop reads CASTFXGPQHF. The CDR3 DNA is TGTGCCAGCACCTTTTYGGGGCCCCAGCATTTT.

This chain uses TRBV28 with TRBJ2-1; 9 nucleotides agree with TRBD1. The CDR3 covers 15 residues. From germline, CDR1 is MDHEN and CDR2 SYDVKM. V shed 2 bases, J shed 2 bases, and the junction held 1 base outside the gene matches. The CDR3 nucleotides read TGTGCCAGCAGTTTACGGGACAGGGCCTACAATGAGCAGTTCTTC. It codes for CASSLRDRAYNEQFF. Full variable domain (remainder filled in from reference TRBV28 and TRBJ2-1): DVKVTQSSRYLVKRTGEKVFLECVQDMDHENMFWYRQDPGLGLRLIYFSYDVKMKEKGDIPEGYSVSREKKERFSLILESASTNQTSMYLCASSLRDRAYNEQFFGPGTRLTVL.

This clone was recorded once. The J gene is TRBJ1-5, the V gene TRBV11-3; D is perhaps TRBD1 (5 bases). Germline CDR1 is SGHNT and CDR2 is YENEEA. This CDR3 is 15 amino acids long. Trimming removed 2 bases at V and 0 bases at J, with 8 bases between. This CDR3 is CASSLMTDSNQPQHF. The CDR3 region has the DNA TGTGCCAGCAGCTTAATGACAGATAGCAATCAGCCCCAGCATTTT.

This sequence joins TRBV19 and TRBJ2-1; 10 nucleotides agree with TRBD1. Per the germline V gene, CDR1 is LNHDA and CDR2 is SQIVND (reference sequence). Trimming cost V 6 bases and J 6 bases; bases outside gene matches: 5. This CDR3 spans 14 amino acids. CDR3: CASRRDRGGNEQFF. DNA for the CDR3: TGTGCCAGTAGGAGGGACAGGGGTGGCAATGAGCAGTTCTTC.

This chain uses TRBV6-8 with TRBJ2-1; TRBD1 aligns across 9 bases. In germline, CDR1 is MNHGY, CDR2 SAAAGT. The CDR3 is 15 residues long. V lost 10 bases, J lost 2 bases, and 9 bases stayed unmatched. CDR3 coding DNA: TGTGCCATCAGCCGGGACAGGGAGGCCTACAATGAGCAGTTCTTC. Translation gives CAISRDREAYNEQFF.

The chain uses TRBV1 and TRBJ2-2. TRBV1 is shown as a pseudogene. The CDR3 has 17 amino acids. The CDR3 DNA reads as TGCGCCAGCAGCCAAGCTCGAGGAGGGGGAGGAACCGGGGAGCTGTTTTTT. Encoded protein: CASSQARGGGGTGELFF.

The chain couples TRBV7-7 to TRBJ2-3, with D perhaps matching TRBD2 (6 bases). The CDR3 consists of 16 residues. The germline CDR1 and CDR2 sequences are SSHAT and FNYEAQ (reference sequence). Trimming removed 4 bases from V and 3 bases from J, with 17 bases in between. CDR3 sequence: CASSSRLVGGTDTQYF. The CDR3 DNA reads TGTGCCAGCAGCTCCAGACTAGTTGGAGGGACAGATACGCAGTATTTT.

V usage is TRBV11-3 and J usage is TRBJ1-3; possibly TRBD1 for D (5 bases). From germline, CDR1 is SGHNT and CDR2 YENEEA. The CDR3 sequence is 15 residues long. V gave up 4 bases and J gave up 2 bases, with 12 bases separating them. This CDR3 is CASSSTGRAGNTIYF. CDR3 in DNA: TGTGCCAGCAGCTCTACAGGAAGAGCTGGAAACACCATATATTTT.

This clone has a handful of counts. This chain joins TRBV11-3 and TRBJ2-2; 9 positions match TRBD2. V lost 3 bases and J lost 4; bases outside the gene matches: 6. Germline-derived CDR1 and CDR2 are SGHNT and YENEEA. CDR3 length equals 16 residues. The CDR3 bases are TGTGCCAGCAGCTTGAGCGGGGGGCTCCTCACCGGGGAGCTGTTTTTT. It is translated as CASSLSGGLLTGELFF.

The sample holds one count of this clone. This chain links TRBV5-1 with TRBJ2-7, with 10 bases fitting TRBD2. The CDR3 is 15 amino acids. CDR1 and CDR2 from the germline V gene are SGHRS and YFSETQ. The V segment lost 3 bases and the J segment 3 bases; nucleotides outside the gene matches: 6. The CDR3 nucleotides read TGCGCCAGCAGCTCATCGACTAGCGGGCTCTACGAGCAGTACTTC. Amino acids: CASSSSTSGLYEQYF. Drawing the rest from reference TRBV5-1 and TRBJ2-7, the complete variable domain is KAGVTQTPRYLIKTRGQQVTLSCSPISGHRSVSWYQQTPGQGLQFLFEYFSETQRNKGNFPGRFSGRQFSNSRSEMNVSTLELGDSALYLCASSSSTSGLYEQYFGPGTRLTVT.

The chain couples TRBV12-5 to TRBJ1-1; D is ambiguous. The CDR3 sequence is 17 residues long. Germline V CDR1 and CDR2: LGHNT, FRNRAP. V shed 1 base and J shed 3 bases, with 18 bases lying between them. In DNA, the CDR3 is TGTGCTAGTGGTTTGGACATCTCGGGAGTCGGCCACACTGAAGCTTTCTTT. Protein: CASGLDISGVGHTEAFF.

As for this clone: Its ends do not fully match the called genes, so a read error is possible. One or more bases were not read clearly; the residue they encode is written X. The genes are TRBV15 and TRBJ1-3; D possibly corresponds to TRBD1 (5 bases). Looked up from germline, CDR1 is LNHNV and CDR2 is YYDKDF (reference sequence). CDR3 length equals 17 residues. As DNA, the CDR3 is TGTGCCACYAGCAGAGAACCTCAGGGTTTCTCTGGAAACACCATATATTTT. It codes for CAXSREPQGFSGNTIYF. The entire CDR3 sequence reads CATSREPQGFSGNTIYF.

Concerning this clone: In the same sample, other DNA sequences code for this CDR3. V usage is TRBV6-8 and J usage is TRBJ1-1; the D gene is possibly TRBD1 (5 bases). The CDR3 has 13 residues. Germline V CDR1 and CDR2: MNHGY, SAAAGT. V lost 6 bases, J lost 1 base, and 9 bases lay in between. CDR3 sequence: CASRPQENTEAFF. The CDR3 coding sequence is TGTGCCAGCAGACCACAGGAGAACACTGAAGCTTTCTTT.

This clone was counted a few times. This chain connects TRBV6-8 to TRBJ1-2; 8 bases fit TRBD1. This CDR3 spans 12 amino acids. Losses at the gene ends were 10 bases for V and 8 bases for J; bases not matched to a gene: 9. In germline, CDR1 is MNHGY, CDR2 SAAAGT. CDR3 sequence reads: CAITATGEGYTF. In DNA form, the CDR3 reads TGTGCCATCACCGCGACAGGGGAGGGCTACACCTTC.

The J gene is TRBJ1-2, the V gene TRBV11-3, with D perhaps matching TRBD1 (5 bases). Per germline, CDR1 SGHNT and CDR2 YENEEA. The germline V and J ends were trimmed by 5 bases and 5 bases, with 15 bases remaining between them. The CDR3 is made up of 14 amino acids. The chain's CDR3 is CASSPDGGGYGYTF. CDR3 sequence (DNA): TGTGCCAGCAGCCCCGATGGCGGGGGGTATGGCTACACCTTC.